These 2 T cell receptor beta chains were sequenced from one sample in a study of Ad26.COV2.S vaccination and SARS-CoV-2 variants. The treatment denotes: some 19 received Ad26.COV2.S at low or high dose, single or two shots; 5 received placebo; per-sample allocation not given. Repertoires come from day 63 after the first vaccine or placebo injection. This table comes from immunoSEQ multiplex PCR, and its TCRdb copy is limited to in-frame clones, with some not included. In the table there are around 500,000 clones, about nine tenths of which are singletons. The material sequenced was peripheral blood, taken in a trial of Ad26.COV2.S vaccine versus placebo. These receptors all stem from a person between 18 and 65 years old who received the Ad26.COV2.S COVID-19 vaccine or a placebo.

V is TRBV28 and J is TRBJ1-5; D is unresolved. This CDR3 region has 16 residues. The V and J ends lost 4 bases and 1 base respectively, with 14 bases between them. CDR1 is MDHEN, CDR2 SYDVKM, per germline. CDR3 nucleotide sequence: TGTGCCAGCAGTTCGCGTCGGATTCGGAGCAATCAGCCCCAGCATTTT. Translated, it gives CASSSRRIRSNQPQHF.

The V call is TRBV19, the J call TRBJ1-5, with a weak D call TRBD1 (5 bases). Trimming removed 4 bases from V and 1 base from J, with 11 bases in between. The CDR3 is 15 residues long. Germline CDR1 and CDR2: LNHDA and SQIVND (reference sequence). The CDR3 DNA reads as TGTGCCAGTAGTACCTGGGCAGGGAGCAATCAGCCCCAGCATTTT. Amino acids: CASSTWAGSNQPQHF.